This T cell receptor beta chain comes out of a study of vaccination and CD4 T cells after COVID-19. Study background: Taking of post-vaccine samples occurred a median 72 days after dose two (range 14 to 241). Whole-study results and caveats: Sampling was limited to relatively few convalescent patients, with no early post-infection timepoints studied.

As to treatment: approximately 9-day PBMC culture with coronavirus spike peptide pools or control peptides (ViraFEST assay). Positive SARS-CoV-2 PCR tests in convalescent patients dated from March to December 2020, pre-Alpha, Beta and Delta. Peptide pools at 8.5 to 10 ug/ml stimulated around 2 million PBMCs per well with approximately 9.1 IU/ml IL-2. The Oncomine TCR Beta short-read assay was applied to DNA of cultured CD4+ T cells. TCRdb reanalysed the PCR reads using MiXCR and keeps one entry per CDR3 protein. The data contain about 18,000 distinct CDR3 sequences, 50% of them singletons. This clonotype has a handful of counts. Its specificity is unknown. V was shortened by 2 bases and J by 4 bases, with 6 bases between the two germline ends. This CDR3 spans 13 amino acids. The germline V gene has CDR1 LGHNT and CDR2 FRNRAP.

The TCR comes from a human donor who had recovered from COVID-19. This sequence joins TRBV12-5 and TRBJ1-5; D call uncertain. What was sequenced was CD4+ T cells from blood, cultured in vitro. The CDR3 loop reads CASGLPPNQPQHF. Here the CDR3 DNA reads TGTGCTAGTGGTTTGCCTCCTAATCAGCCCCAGCATTTT.